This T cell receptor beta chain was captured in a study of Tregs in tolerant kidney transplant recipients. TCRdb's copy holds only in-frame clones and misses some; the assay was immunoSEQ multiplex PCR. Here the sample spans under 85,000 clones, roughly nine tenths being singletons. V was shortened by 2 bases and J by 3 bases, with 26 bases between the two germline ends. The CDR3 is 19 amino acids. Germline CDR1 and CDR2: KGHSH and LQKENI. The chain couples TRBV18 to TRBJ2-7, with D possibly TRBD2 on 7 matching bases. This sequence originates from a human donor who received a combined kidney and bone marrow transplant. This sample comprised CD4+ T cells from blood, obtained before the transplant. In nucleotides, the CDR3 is TGTGCCAGCTCACCAGTCATCAGGGGATCGGCGGGAGTGCACTACGAGCAGTACTTC. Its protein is CASSPVIRGSAGVHYEQYF.